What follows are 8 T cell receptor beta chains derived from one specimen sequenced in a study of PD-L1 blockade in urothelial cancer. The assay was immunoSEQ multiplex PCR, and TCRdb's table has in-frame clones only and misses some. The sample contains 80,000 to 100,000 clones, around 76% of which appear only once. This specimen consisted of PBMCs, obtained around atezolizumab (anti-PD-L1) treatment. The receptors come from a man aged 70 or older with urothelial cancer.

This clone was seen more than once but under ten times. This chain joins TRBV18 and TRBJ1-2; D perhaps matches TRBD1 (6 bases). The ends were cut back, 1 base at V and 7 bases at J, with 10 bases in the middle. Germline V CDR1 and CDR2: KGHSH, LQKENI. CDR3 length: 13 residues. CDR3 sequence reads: CASSPQLRGGYTF. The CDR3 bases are TGTGCCAGCTCACCACAGCTCAGGGGTGGCTACACCTTC.

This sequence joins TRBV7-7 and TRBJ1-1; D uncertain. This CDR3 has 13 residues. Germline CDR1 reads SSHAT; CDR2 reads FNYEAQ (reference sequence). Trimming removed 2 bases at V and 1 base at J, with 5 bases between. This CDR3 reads CASSLRENTEAFF. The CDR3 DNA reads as TGTGCCAGCAGCTTACGAGAGAACACTGAAGCTTTCTTT.

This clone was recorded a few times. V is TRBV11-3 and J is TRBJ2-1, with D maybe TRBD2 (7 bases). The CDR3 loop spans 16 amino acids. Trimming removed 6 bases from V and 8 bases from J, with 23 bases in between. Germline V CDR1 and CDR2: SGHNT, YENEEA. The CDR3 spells CASRSSRAGARDEQFF. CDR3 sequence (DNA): TGTGCCAGCAGGTCCTCGAGGGCGGGGGCGCGAGATGAGCAGTTCTTC.

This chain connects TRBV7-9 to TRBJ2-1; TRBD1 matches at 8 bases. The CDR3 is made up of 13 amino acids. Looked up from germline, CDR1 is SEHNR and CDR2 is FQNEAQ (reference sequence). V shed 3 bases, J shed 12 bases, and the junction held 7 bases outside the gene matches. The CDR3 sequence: CASSFAGGPGQFF. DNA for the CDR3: TGTGCCAGCAGCTTCGCAGGGGGCCCGGGGCAGTTCTTC. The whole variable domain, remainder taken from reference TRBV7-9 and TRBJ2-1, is DTGVSQNPRHKITKRGQNVTFRCDPISEHNRLYWYRQTLGQGPEFLTYFQNEAQLEKSRLLSDRFSAERPKGSFSTLEIQRTEQGDSAMYLCASSFAGGPGQFFGPGTRLTVL.

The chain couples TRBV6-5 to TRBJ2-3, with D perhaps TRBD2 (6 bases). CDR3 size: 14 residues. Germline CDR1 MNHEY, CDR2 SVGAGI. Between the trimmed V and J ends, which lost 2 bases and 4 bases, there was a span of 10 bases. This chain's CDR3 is CASSYRPGADTQYF. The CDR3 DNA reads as TGTGCCAGCAGTTACCGCCCGGGGGCAGATACGCAGTATTTT.

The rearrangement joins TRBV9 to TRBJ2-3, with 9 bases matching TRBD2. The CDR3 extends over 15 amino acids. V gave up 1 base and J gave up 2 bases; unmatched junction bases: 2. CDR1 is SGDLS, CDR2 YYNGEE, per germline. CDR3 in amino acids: CASSVTSGPTDTQYF. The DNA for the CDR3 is TGTGCCAGCAGCGTAACTAGCGGGCCCACAGATACGCAGTATTTT.

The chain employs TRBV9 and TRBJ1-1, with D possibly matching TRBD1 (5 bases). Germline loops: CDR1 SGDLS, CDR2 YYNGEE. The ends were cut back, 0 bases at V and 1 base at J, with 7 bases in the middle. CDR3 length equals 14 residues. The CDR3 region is CASSVEGANTEAFF. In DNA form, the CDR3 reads TGTGCCAGCAGCGTAGAAGGGGCGAACACTGAAGCTTTCTTT.

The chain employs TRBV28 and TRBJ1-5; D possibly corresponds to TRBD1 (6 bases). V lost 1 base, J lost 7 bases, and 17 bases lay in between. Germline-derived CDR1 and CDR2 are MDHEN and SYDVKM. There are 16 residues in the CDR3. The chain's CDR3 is CASSLSGQGQGQPQHF. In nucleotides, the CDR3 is TGTGCCAGCAGTTTATCAGGCCAGGGGCAGGGGCAGCCCCAGCATTTT.